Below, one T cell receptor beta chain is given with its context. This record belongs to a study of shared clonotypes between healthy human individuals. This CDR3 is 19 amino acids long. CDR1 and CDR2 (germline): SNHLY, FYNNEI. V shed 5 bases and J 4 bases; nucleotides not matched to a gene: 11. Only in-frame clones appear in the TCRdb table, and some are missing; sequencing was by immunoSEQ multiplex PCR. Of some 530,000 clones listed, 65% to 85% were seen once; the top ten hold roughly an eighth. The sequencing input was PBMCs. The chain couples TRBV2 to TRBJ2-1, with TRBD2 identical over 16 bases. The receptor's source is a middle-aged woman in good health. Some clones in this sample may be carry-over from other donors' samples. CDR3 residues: CASSPGTSGRAIAYNEQFF. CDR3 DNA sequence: TGTGCCAGCAGTCCCGGGACTAGCGGGAGGGCCATCGCGTACAATGAGCAGTTCTTC.